This TCR beta chain was identified in a study of shared clonotypes between healthy human individuals. Looking at the study overall: Each donor had three CD4 naive, three CD4 memory, two CD8 naive and one CD8 memory plate.

Study outcomes and limitations: Richness estimates generally favored naive over memory subsets. Generation probability values for non-shared clonotypes were lower than those for clonotypes shared by all four donors.

Deletions cut 8 bases from V and 6 bases from J, with 11 bases between. CDR3 size: 12 residues. Per the germline V gene, CDR1 is KGHSH and CDR2 is LQKENI. Details on this clone: Its cognate antigen is unknown.

Selected positively for CCR7 and CD45RO-negative, naive CD8 cells excluded terminally differentiated effector memory CD45RA+ cells. Donors were healthy HIV-negative adults without recent acute infections or vaccinations. Profiling relied on immunoSEQ multiplex PCR, and the TCRdb table lists in-frame clones only, not all of them. The sample lists around 2.1 million clones; about 93% were seen once. The sequence derives from a man younger than 30 in good health. Some clones in this sample may be carry-over from other donors' samples. The J gene is TRBJ2-4, the V gene TRBV18, with D maybe TRBD1 (6 bases). Sequenced: naive CD8+ T cells from PBMCs. DNA for the CDR3: TGTGCCAGCATCCAAGGGGGAAACATTCAGTACTTC. Translating gives CASIQGGNIQYF.